The rows below give T cell receptor beta chains drawn from one sample of a study of cytomegalovirus exposure and HLA in healthy donors. Sequenced by immunoSEQ multiplex PCR; TCRdb stores in-frame clones only, minus some. This table holds approximately 200,000 clones, about 86% found once. The source material was PBMCs. The source of these receptors is a woman in her late teens or twenties in good health and CMV-seronegative. The CDR3 runs from the conserved cysteine through the conserved F or W. The D gene is left open where the match is weak. Not all rows give a size; the values are once, few, many and, for expanded clones, a class.

j_gene,v_gene,abundance,d_gene,CDR3nt,CDR3aa
TRBJ1-1,TRBV4-3,-,-,TGCGCCAGCAGCCAAGCGGGGGGGCGCCGGACTGAAGCTTTCTTT,CASSQAGGRRTEAFF
TRBJ1-1,TRBV27,-,TRBD1,TGTGCCAGCAGTGGCCAAGGGGGCGCAGAGCATGAAGCTTTCTTT,CASSGQGGAEHEAFF
TRBJ2-3,TRBV10-3,-,TRBD2,TGTGCCACCGCCACTAGCGTGGGGGATACGCAGTATTTT,CATATSVGDTQYF
TRBJ2-6,TRBV7-9,-,-,TGTGCCAGCAGCTTACAGGGCAGGGGGGTAAAGACTGGGGCCAACGTCCTGACTTTC,CASSLQGRGVKTGANVLTF
TRBJ2-3,TRBV5-6,-,-,TGTGCCAGCAGCTTCGGGGTGGGAGCGCCCACAGATACGCAGTATTTT,CASSFGVGAPTDTQYF
TRBJ2-3,TRBV10-3,-,-,TGTGCCATCAGTGAGGGGGCTATAAGCACAGATACGCAGTATTTT,CAISEGAISTDTQYF
TRBJ2-5,TRBV5-6,-,TRBD1,TGTGCCAGCAGCTTGGTTGGGGACAGGGGGGAGACCCAGTACTTC,CASSLVGDRGETQYF
TRBJ2-2,TRBV7-3,-,-,TGTGCCAGCAGCTTAAACCCCCCCGGGGTAGCGGACAACACCGGGGAGCTGTTTTTT,CASSLNPPGVADNTGELFF
TRBJ2-3,TRBV27,-,-,TGTGCCAGCAGTTCGACAGGACCCACAGATACGCAGTATTTT,CASSSTGPTDTQYF
TRBJ2-7,TRBV4-1,-,-,TGCGCCAGCAGCCAAGAGGGCTACTCCTACGAGCAGTACTTC,CASSQEGYSYEQYF
TRBJ2-4,TRBV28,-,-,TGTGCCAGCAGTTTCACCGGGGTGGGTGTCAAAAACATTCAGTACTTC,CASSFTGVGVKNIQYF
TRBJ2-1,TRBV25-1,-,-,TGTGCCAGCAGTGCACTCAATGAGCAGTTCTTC,CASSALNEQFF
TRBJ1-5,TRBV6-1,-,-,TGTGCCAGCAGTGAAGTAGCAGGGGCCGGCAATCAGCCCCAGCATTTT,CASSEVAGAGNQPQHF
TRBJ1-1,TRBV10-3,-,TRBD1,TGTGCCATCAGTGAGTCAGAGGACAGGATACCTGAAGCTTTCTTT,CAISESEDRIPEAFF
TRBJ2-3,TRBV5-6,-,TRBD2,TGTGCCAGCAGCTTAAAGACTAGCGGCCTCACAGATACGCAGTATTTT,CASSLKTSGLTDTQYF
TRBJ2-7,TRBV7-9,-,TRBD1,TGTGCCAGCAGCAACCCCGGGACAGTCTACGAGCAGTACTTC,CASSNPGTVYEQYF
TRBJ2-5,TRBV10-3,-,TRBD1,TGTGCCATCAGTCCCAGTGACAGGGCAGAGACCCAGTACTTC,CAISPSDRAETQYF
TRBJ1-4,TRBV5-1,-,-,TGCGCCAGCAGCTTGGGGCTTGAGGATGAAAAACTGTTTTTT,CASSLGLEDEKLFF
TRBJ2-2,TRBV5-1,-,TRBD1,TGCGCCAGCAGCTTGGAGACAGGGGGCACCGGGGAGCTGTTTTTT,CASSLETGGTGELFF
TRBJ1-3,TRBV4-2,-,-,TGTGCCAGCAGCCAAGGGGACTACGACACCATATATTTT,CASSQGDYDTIYF
TRBJ2-2,TRBV28,-,TRBD2,TGTGCCAGCAGTCTCCAGGGAGGGACCGGGGAGCTGTTTTTT,CASSLQGGTGELFF
TRBJ2-7,TRBV21-1,-,-,TGTGCCAGCAGCAAAGATGGTTTGGGACATAGCTCCTACGAGCAGTACTTC,CASSKDGLGHSSYEQYF
TRBJ1-3,TRBV28,-,-,TGTGCCAGCAGTTCACTACAGGGCCTCCGTGGAAACACCATATATTTT,CASSSLQGLRGNTIYF
TRBJ2-7,TRBV6-1,-,TRBD1,TGTGCCAGCAGTGAACGCGACAGGGTAAACGAGCAGTACTTC,CASSERDRVNEQYF
TRBJ2-7,TRBV27,-,TRBD1,TGTGCCAGCAGTTTTGGGACAGCACTCTACGAGCAGTACTTC,CASSFGTALYEQYF
TRBJ2-6,TRBV6-4,few,-,TGTGCCAGCAGTGACTCACACTCTGGGGCCAACGTCCTGACTTTC,CASSDSHSGANVLTF
TRBJ1-1,TRBV5-1,-,-,TGCGCCAGCAGGGGGGGAATGAACACTGAAGCTTTCTTT,CASRGGMNTEAFF
TRBJ1-5,TRBV7-8,-,-,TGTGCCAGCAGCCTAGCCTCGGGGGGGGCCCGTCAGCCCCAGCATTTT,CASSLASGGARQPQHF
TRBJ2-7,TRBV5-4,few,TRBD2,TGTGCCAGCAGCTTGGATCTAGCGGGGGGCTACGAGCAGTACTTC,CASSLDLAGGYEQYF
TRBJ1-2,TRBV27,-,TRBD1,TGTGCCAGCAGTTTAGGGGGGACAGGACTCGCCTATGGCTACACCTTC,CASSLGGTGLAYGYTF
TRBJ1-1,TRBV18,-,TRBD1,TGTGCCAGCTCACCAAAGTCAGGGGGCTTAGGAACTGAAGCTTTCTTT,CASSPKSGGLGTEAFF
TRBJ2-1,TRBV10-3,-,TRBD2,TGTGCCACCGGACTAGCGGGAGGAACAAAGGGCTACAATGAGCAGTTCTTC,CATGLAGGTKGYNEQFF
TRBJ2-1,TRBV28,-,-,TGTGCCAGCAGTTTAACTTCATCAAATGAGCAGTTCTTC,CASSLTSSNEQFF
TRBJ2-5,TRBV7-9,-,-,TGTGCCAGCAGCTTTGTCAACCCAGAGGGGGCCCAGTACTTC,CASSFVNPEGAQYF
TRBJ2-1,TRBV29-1,-,TRBD2,TGCAGCGTTGGCCCGACTAGCGGGAATGGTCATGAGCAGTTCTTC,CSVGPTSGNGHEQFF
TRBJ2-2,TRBV6-1,-,TRBD2,TGTGCCAGTGCCAGACTAGCGGGAGTCACCGGGGAGCTGTTTTTT,CASARLAGVTGELFF
TRBJ1-2,TRBV6-1,few,-,TGTGCCAGCAGTGAATGGGGGGTTGTCACCTTC,CASSEWGVVTF
TRBJ1-1,TRBV6-1,-,-,TGTGCCAGCAGCGCCGGGGAAGGCACTGAAGCTTTCTTT,CASSAGEGTEAFF
TRBJ2-2,TRBV7-6,-,-,TGTGCCAGCAGCCCGTCTGTGAACACCGGGGAGCTGTTTTTT,CASSPSVNTGELFF
TRBJ2-1,TRBV7-2,-,-,TGTGCCAGCGGGCTCCGACGGAATGAGCAGTTCTTC,CASGLRRNEQFF
TRBJ1-2,TRBV19,-,TRBD1,TGTGCCAGTAGTGTGACAGGGCGGGGTGACTATGGCTACACCTTC,CASSVTGRGDYGYTF
TRBJ1-2,TRBV6-1,few,TRBD1,TGTGCCAGCGGGAAACAGGGGGCTGGAGGCTACACCTTC,CASGKQGAGGYTF
TRBJ2-5,TRBV5-6,-,TRBD2,TGTGCCAGCAGCTTGGTGGGGCGGGAGGTTCAAGAGACCCAGTACTTC,CASSLVGREVQETQYF
TRBJ2-5,TRBV13,once,-,TGTGCCAGCAGTTCTAGTCCCCAAGAGACCCAGTACTTC,CASSSSPQETQYF
TRBJ2-7,TRBV7-9,-,-,TGTGCCAGCAGCTTAAGGAGCGAGCAGTACTTC,CASSLRSEQYF
TRBJ2-5,TRBV28,once,-,TGTGCCAGCAGTTTACCCTTTCAAGAGACCCAGTACTTC,CASSLPFQETQYF
TRBJ2-3,TRBV7-3,-,TRBD2,TGTGCCAGCAGCTTTGGCGGGAGCGTGAATACGCAGTATTTT,CASSFGGSVNTQYF
TRBJ2-7,TRBV19,-,TRBD1,TGTGCCAGTAGTGCCCCGGGACAGGGGGGATCCTACGAGCAGTACTTC,CASSAPGQGGSYEQYF
TRBJ1-2,TRBV28,-,-,TGTGCCAGCAGTTTGGTGACGCGGCCCGTTGGCTACACCTTC,CASSLVTRPVGYTF
TRBJ1-2,TRBV6-1,few,-,TGTGCCAGCAGTGAATACGGGTATAAGGGCTACACCTTC,CASSEYGYKGYTF
TRBJ2-1,TRBV7-8,-,TRBD2,TGTGCCAGCAGCTTAGAGGCAGCGGGAGGATACAATGAGCAGTTCTTC,CASSLEAAGGYNEQFF
TRBJ2-7,TRBV5-4,few,-,TGTGCCAGCAGCTCGCAGGGGAACTCCTACGAGCAGTACTTC,CASSSQGNSYEQYF
TRBJ1-2,TRBV28,-,TRBD1,TGTGCCAGCCTAGACAGGGGGAACTATGGCTACACCTTC,CASLDRGNYGYTF
TRBJ1-1,TRBV7-9,-,-,TGTGCCAGCAGCGACTCGTCGAGGGAGAACACTGAAGCTTTCTTT,CASSDSSRENTEAFF
TRBJ2-5,TRBV7-9,-,TRBD1,TGTGCCAGCAGCTTAAGGAGACAGGGGGGCTTCCAAGAGACCCAGTACTTC,CASSLRRQGGFQETQYF